This T cell receptor (beta chain) was documented in a study of cytomegalovirus exposure and HLA in healthy donors. Study-level information: Most donors, 70% to 85% of around 400 genotyped, fell in the Caucasian-associated ancestry cluster.

With respect to this clone: Its antigen is as yet unknown.

This PCR relied on a set of 60 Vbeta primers and 13 Jbeta primers. TCRdb's copy holds only in-frame clones and misses some; the assay was immunoSEQ multiplex PCR. The repertoire holds tens of thousands of clones, about three quarters seen once, with 3.4% in the top ten. The germline V gene has CDR1 GTSNPN and CDR2 SVGIG (reference sequence). This CDR3 has 14 residues. J gave up 2 bases and V 1 base, and 5 bases lay outside the gene matches. Study outcomes and limitations: In the analysis, some V segments, TRBV6-2 and TRBV6-3 included, were excluded as indistinguishable. High specificity and sensitivity for cytomegalovirus status were reported for the classifier. Some TCR beta chains (164 of them) were listed as cytomegalovirus-associated.

The origin of this receptor is a woman in her thirties in good health and CMV-seronegative. Sequenced input: PBMCs. The rearrangement links TRBV30 to TRBJ2-7; 7 bases match TRBD1. CDR3 residues: CAWSEGDSAYEQYF. The CDR3 coding sequence is TGTGCCTGGAGTGAAGGGGACAGTGCCTACGAGCAGTACTTC.